Listed below are T cell receptor beta chains from one sample, sequenced in a study of blood T cell repertoires in COVID-19. This table comes from immunoSEQ multiplex PCR, and its TCRdb copy is limited to in-frame clones, with some not included. The table shows approximately 170,000 clones, with around 90% occurring only once. Specimen: peripheral blood. Receptor source: a woman at least 80 years old with COVID-19, enrolled during active disease. Both conserved end residues are part of each CDR3. D genes are given only for firm matches. Not all rows give a size; the values are once, few, many and, for expanded clones, a class.

TGTGCCAGCAGCCAAGGATCAGGGGGCGTAGGAGAGACCCAGTACTTC,CASSQGSGGVGETQYF,TRBV3-1/TRBV3-2,TRBJ2-5,TRBD1,.
TGTGCCAGCAGGGGGACTAGCGAGTCGCTTGAGCAGTTCTTC,CASRGTSESLEQFF,TRBV3-1/TRBV3-2,TRBJ2-1,TRBD2,.
TGTGCCAGCAGCCATAGGACATCTCAGGACTATGGCTACACCTTC,CASSHRTSQDYGYTF,TRBV6-5,TRBJ1-2,.,few
TGTGCCATCAGGTCGACAGGTATCAGCACAGATACGCAGTATTTT,CAIRSTGISTDTQYF,TRBV10-3,TRBJ2-3,.,.
TGTGCCAGCTCACCGTATTCCGGGACAGGGAACACTGAAGCTTTCTTT,CASSPYSGTGNTEAFF,TRBV18,TRBJ1-1,TRBD1,.
TGTGCCAGCAGCTTAAGGACAGCTAACTATGGCTACACCTTC,CASSLRTANYGYTF,TRBV7-2,TRBJ1-2,.,.
TGTGCCAGCAGTGACTCGGGACAGCTGAACACTGAAGCTTTCTTT,CASSDSGQLNTEAFF,TRBV6-5,TRBJ1-1,TRBD1,once
TGTGCCAGCAGCGTAGATCAGGGAAGCTCTGGAAACACCATATATTTT,CASSVDQGSSGNTIYF,TRBV9,TRBJ1-3,.,.
TGCGCCAGCAGCCAAGGAGCGGGAGGCCTTTTAGGGGAGCAGTTCTTC,CASSQGAGGLLGEQFF,TRBV4-1,TRBJ2-1,TRBD2,.
TGTGCCAGCGTCGGGGGGAATGAGCAGTTCTTC,CASVGGNEQFF,TRBV27,TRBJ2-1,TRBD2,.
TGTGCCAGCTCACCGCGACAGGGAGACTTATATGGCTACACCTTC,CASSPRQGDLYGYTF,TRBV18,TRBJ1-2,TRBD1,.
TGTGCCAGCTTCTGGCAGCGGGGAACTGAAGCTTTCTTT,CASFWQRGTEAFF,TRBV28,TRBJ1-1,.,.
TGTGCCAGCAGCCATACAGTCCTCCCAAACGAGCAGTACTTC,CASSHTVLPNEQYF,TRBV14,TRBJ2-7,.,.
TGCGCCAGCAGCTTGTCAGGGCTGAACAATGAGCAGTTCTTC,CASSLSGLNNEQFF,TRBV5-1,TRBJ2-1,.,.
TGTGCCAGCAGTGCGTTGGCGGGAGAGGTCAATGAGCAGTTCTTC,CASSALAGEVNEQFF,TRBV6-4,TRBJ2-1,TRBD2,.
TGTGCCAGCAGCGTAGGGACTCAAGAGACCCAGTACTTC,CASSVGTQETQYF,TRBV9,TRBJ2-5,.,.
TGTGCCAGCAGCCGCCTTGGAAGCGCCTTAAGCTCCTACAATGAGCAGTTCTTC,CASSRLGSALSSYNEQFF,TRBV3-1/TRBV3-2,TRBJ2-1,.,.
TGTGCCAGCAGTCAACAGCCCGTCTATGGCTACACCTTC,CASSQQPVYGYTF,TRBV12-3/TRBV12-4,TRBJ1-2,.,.
TGTGCCAGCAGCTTGGGGACAGGGGGTCGTGGAAACACCATATATTTT,CASSLGTGGRGNTIYF,TRBV5-4,TRBJ1-3,TRBD1,few
TGTGCCAGCAGCCAAGGTGGGACTAGCGGTAACTACAATGAGCAGTTCTTC,CASSQGGTSGNYNEQFF,TRBV4-2,TRBJ2-1,TRBD2,.
TGTGCCAGCCGGGTTTCACTTAACTATGGCTACACCTTC,CASRVSLNYGYTF,TRBV28,TRBJ1-2,.,.
TGTGCCAGCAGCTTAGGTATCACTGAAGCTTTCTTT,CASSLGITEAFF,TRBV7-8,TRBJ1-1,.,.
TGTGCCAGCAGTCCCCAGGGAGGGGTGGCCTACGAGCAGTACTTC,CASSPQGGVAYEQYF,TRBV28,TRBJ2-7,TRBD2,.
TGTGCCAGCAGCGTCACCACAGGGAACAATGAGCAGTTCTTC,CASSVTTGNNEQFF,TRBV9,TRBJ2-1,.,.
TGTGCCAGCAGCTCGGGGGCTAATGAAAAACTGTTTTTT,CASSSGANEKLFF,TRBV7-2,TRBJ1-4,.,.
TGTGCCAGCAGTTTCGCGACAGGGGTGAACACTGAAGCTTTCTTT,CASSFATGVNTEAFF,TRBV6-2/TRBV6-3,TRBJ1-1,TRBD1,.
TGCGCCAGCAGCTTGGCCGGGGTAGGGTCCAATTCACCCCTCCACTTT,CASSLAGVGSNSPLHF,TRBV5-1,TRBJ1-6,.,.
TGTGCCAGCAGTTTAGCCCCTCCAATGGACAGGGGAACGGGCTACACCTTC,CASSLAPPMDRGTGYTF,TRBV28,TRBJ1-2,TRBD1,.
TGTGCCAGCAACTTATGGGCGGGAGCATCCGATGAGCAGTTCTTC,CASNLWAGASDEQFF,TRBV2,TRBJ2-1,TRBD2,.
TGTGCCAGCAGCGTAGTGCAGGGGACTGAAGCTTTCTTT,CASSVVQGTEAFF,TRBV9,TRBJ1-1,.,.
TGTGCCAGCAGAAAAACAGGGTCTGGAAACACCATATATTTT,CASRKTGSGNTIYF,TRBV5-8,TRBJ1-3,.,.
TGTGCCAGCAGCTTGAAGCGGGAGAGGTCCACCGGGGAGCTGTTTTTT,CASSLKRERSTGELFF,TRBV5-4,TRBJ2-2,TRBD2,.
TGCGCCAGCAGCTTGTCGGGACAGCATAATGAAAAACTGTTTTTT,CASSLSGQHNEKLFF,TRBV5-1,TRBJ1-4,TRBD1,.
TGTGCCAGCAGCGGCTCAGCGACTAGCAAAGAGACCCAGTACTTC,CASSGSATSKETQYF,TRBV5-4,TRBJ2-5,TRBD2,.
TGTGCCAGCAGCCGGGACTACCTAGCGGACGAGCAGTACTTC,CASSRDYLADEQYF,TRBV7-2,TRBJ2-7,TRBD2,.
TGTGCCAGCAGCTCCTTCACTGAAGCTTTCTTT,CASSSFTEAFF,TRBV3-1/TRBV3-2,TRBJ1-1,.,.
TGTGCCAGCTCACCAGGGGGACTCCCCTACGAGCAGTACTTC,CASSPGGLPYEQYF,TRBV18,TRBJ2-7,.,.
TGTGCCAGCTCACCACCCCGGGGAGCGGCCTCCTACGAGCAGTACTTC,CASSPPRGAASYEQYF,TRBV18,TRBJ2-7,.,.
TGCGCCAGCAGCTTTTTGGGGGGAGTAACAGGGGAGCATGGCTACACCTTC,CASSFLGGVTGEHGYTF,TRBV5-1,TRBJ1-2,TRBD1,.
TGTGCCAGCAGCCCGACAGGTTCGGGGGAGCAGTACTTC,CASSPTGSGEQYF,TRBV7-9,TRBJ2-7,.,.
TGTGCCAGCAGAAAACCGGGAGGGCCTCCCAATGAGCAGTTCTTC,CASRKPGGPPNEQFF,TRBV6-5,TRBJ2-1,TRBD2,.
TGTGCCAGCAGCTTTGGAGGATCGGCGGCTTTCTTT,CASSFGGSAAFF,TRBV7-3,TRBJ1-1,.,.
TGTGCCAGCAGCTTAGGACCGGAGGGCCCCTACGAGCAGTACTTC,CASSLGPEGPYEQYF,TRBV7-2,TRBJ2-7,.,.
TGTGCCAGCAGCTTAATAGGAGTGGAGACCCAGTACTTC,CASSLIGVETQYF,TRBV7-8,TRBJ2-5,.,.
TGTGCCAGCAGCTGGGACAGGGGGGATGGCTACACCTTC,CASSWDRGDGYTF,TRBV5-8,TRBJ1-2,TRBD1,.
TGTGCCAGCAGCTCCCCCAGTATCTCTGGAAACACCATATATTTT,CASSSPSISGNTIYF,TRBV6-6,TRBJ1-3,.,.
TGTGCCAGCACCTCTCAGTATGGCTACACCTTC,CASTSQYGYTF,TRBV28,TRBJ1-2,.,once
TGTGCCAGCAGGAAACAGGCCGCTCACACTGAAGCTTTCTTT,CASRKQAAHTEAFF,TRBV6-6,TRBJ1-1,.,once
TGTGCCAGCTCACCATCGCCTAGCGGGAGTCGTGGGGAGCTGTTTTTT,CASSPSPSGSRGELFF,TRBV18,TRBJ2-2,TRBD2,once